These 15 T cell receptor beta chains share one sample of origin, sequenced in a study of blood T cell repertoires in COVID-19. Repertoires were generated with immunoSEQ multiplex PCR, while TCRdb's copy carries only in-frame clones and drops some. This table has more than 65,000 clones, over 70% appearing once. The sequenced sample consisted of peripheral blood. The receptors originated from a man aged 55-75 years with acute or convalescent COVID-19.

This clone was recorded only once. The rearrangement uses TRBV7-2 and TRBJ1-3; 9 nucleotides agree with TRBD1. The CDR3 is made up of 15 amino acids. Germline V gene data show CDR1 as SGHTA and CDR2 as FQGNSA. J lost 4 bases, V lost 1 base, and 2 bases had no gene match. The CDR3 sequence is CASSLVGQGGNTIYF. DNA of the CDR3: TGTGCCAGCAGCTTAGTGGGACAGGGCGGAAACACCATATATTTT.

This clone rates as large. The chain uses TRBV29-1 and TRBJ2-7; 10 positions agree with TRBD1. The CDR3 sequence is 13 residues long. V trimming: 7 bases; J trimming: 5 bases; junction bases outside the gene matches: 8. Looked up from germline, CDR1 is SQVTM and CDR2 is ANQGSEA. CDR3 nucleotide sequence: TGCAGCGCCGCTCGGGACAGGGGCGACGAGCAGTACTTC. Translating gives CSAARDRGDEQYF.

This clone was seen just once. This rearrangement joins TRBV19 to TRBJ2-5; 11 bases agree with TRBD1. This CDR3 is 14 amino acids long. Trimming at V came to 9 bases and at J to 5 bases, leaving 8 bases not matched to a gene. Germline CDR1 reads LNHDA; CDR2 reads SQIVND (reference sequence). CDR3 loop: CASAGTGGRETQYF. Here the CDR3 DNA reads TGTGCCAGCGCTGGGACAGGGGGACGGGAGACCCAGTACTTC.

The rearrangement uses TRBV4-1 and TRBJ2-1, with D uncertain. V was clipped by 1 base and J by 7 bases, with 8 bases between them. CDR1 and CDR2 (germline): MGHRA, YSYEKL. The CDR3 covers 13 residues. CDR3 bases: TGCGCCAGCAGCCAAGCTAACGGGAATGAGCAGTTCTTC. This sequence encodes CASSQANGNEQFF.

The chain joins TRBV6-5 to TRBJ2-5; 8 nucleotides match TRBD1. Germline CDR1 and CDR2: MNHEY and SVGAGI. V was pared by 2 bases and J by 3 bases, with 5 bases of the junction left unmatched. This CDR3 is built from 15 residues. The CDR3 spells CASSYLGQGEETQYF. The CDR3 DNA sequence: TGTGCCAGCAGTTACCTTGGACAGGGCGAAGAGACCCAGTACTTC.

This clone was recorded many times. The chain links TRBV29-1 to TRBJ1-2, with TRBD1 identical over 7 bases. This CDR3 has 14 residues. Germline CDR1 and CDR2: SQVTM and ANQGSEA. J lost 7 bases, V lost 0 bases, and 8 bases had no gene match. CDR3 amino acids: CSVEDGGTGAGYTF. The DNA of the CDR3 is TGCAGCGTTGAAGACGGGGGCACAGGGGCTGGCTACACCTTC.

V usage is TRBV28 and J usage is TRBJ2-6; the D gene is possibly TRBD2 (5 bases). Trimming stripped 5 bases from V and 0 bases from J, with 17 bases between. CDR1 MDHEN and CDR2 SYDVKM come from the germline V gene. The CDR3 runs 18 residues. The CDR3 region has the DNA TGTGCCAGCAGTCTCAACGGAGGTTTTACCTCTGGGGCCAACGTCCTGACTTTC. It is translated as CASSLNGGFTSGANVLTF.

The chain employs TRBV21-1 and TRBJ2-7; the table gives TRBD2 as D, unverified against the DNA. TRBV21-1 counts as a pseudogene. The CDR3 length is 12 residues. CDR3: CASSKALSEQYF. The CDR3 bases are TGTGCCAGCAGCAAAGCGCTATCCGAGCAGTACTTC.

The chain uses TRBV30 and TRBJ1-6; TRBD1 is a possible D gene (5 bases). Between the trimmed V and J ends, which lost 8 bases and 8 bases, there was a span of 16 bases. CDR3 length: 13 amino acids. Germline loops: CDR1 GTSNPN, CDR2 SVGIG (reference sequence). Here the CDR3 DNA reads TGTGCCACCACGCGGGGCGCTTATTCACCCCTCCACTTT. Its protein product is CATTRGAYSPLHF. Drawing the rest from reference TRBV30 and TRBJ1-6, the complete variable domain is SQTIHQWPATLVQPVGSPLSLECTVEGTSNPNLYWYRQAAGRGLQLLFYSVGIGQISSEVPQNLSASRPQDRQFILSSKKLLLSDSGFYLCATTRGAYSPLHFGNGTRLTVT.

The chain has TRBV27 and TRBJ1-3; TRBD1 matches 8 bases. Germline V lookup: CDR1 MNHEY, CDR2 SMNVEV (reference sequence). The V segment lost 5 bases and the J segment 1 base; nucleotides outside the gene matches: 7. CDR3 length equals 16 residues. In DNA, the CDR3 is TGTGCCAGCAGTGGGGGGACAGGCAAATCTGGAAACACCATATATTTT. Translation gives CASSGGTGKSGNTIYF.

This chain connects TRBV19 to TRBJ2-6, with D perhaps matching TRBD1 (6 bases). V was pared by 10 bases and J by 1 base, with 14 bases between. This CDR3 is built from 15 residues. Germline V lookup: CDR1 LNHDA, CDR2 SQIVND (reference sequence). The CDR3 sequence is CATTLGTSGANVLTF. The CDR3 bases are TGTGCCACCACGCTCGGGACATCTGGGGCCAACGTCCTGACTTTC.

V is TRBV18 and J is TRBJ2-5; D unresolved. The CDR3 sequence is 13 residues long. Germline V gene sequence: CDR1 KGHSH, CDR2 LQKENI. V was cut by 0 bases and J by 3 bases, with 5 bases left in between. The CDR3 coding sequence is TGTGCCAGCTCACCACCGTCCGAAGAGACCCAGTACTTC. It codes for CASSPPSEETQYF. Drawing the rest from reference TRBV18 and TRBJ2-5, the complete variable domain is NAGVMQNPRHLVRRRGQEARLRCSPMKGHSHVYWYRQLPEEGLKFMVYLQKENIIDESGMPKERFSAEFPKEGPSILRIQQVVRGDSAAYFCASSPPSEETQYFGPGTRLLVL.

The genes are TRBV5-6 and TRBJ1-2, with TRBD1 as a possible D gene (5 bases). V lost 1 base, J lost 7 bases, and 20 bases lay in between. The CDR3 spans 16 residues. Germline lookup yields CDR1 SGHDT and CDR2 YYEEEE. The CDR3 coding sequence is TGTGCCAGCAGCTTGATGGGTCGGCAGGGTGTCGCTGGCTACACCTTC. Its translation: CASSLMGRQGVAGYTF.

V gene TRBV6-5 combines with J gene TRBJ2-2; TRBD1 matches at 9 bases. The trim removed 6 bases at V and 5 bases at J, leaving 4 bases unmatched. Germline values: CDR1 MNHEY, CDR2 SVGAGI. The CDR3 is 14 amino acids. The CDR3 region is CASRRQGGTGELFF. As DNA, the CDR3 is TGTGCCAGCAGACGACAGGGGGGGACCGGGGAGCTGTTTTTT.

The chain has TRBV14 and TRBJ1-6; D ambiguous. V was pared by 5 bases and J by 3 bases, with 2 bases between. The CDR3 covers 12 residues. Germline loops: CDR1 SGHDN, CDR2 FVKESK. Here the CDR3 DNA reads TGTGCCAGCAGCTACTATAATTCACCCCTCCACTTT. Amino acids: CASSYYNSPLHF.